One and the same sample provided the 27 T cell receptor beta chains below, sequenced in a study of OX40 agonist ivuxolimab in advanced cancers. The protocol used for the library was the immunoSEQ multiplex PCR assay. The clones in this table, taken by TCRdb from immuneACCESS, are in-frame only. Not every clone is retained; where verified, under half of the shortfall comes from an unresolved V gene, and the cause of the rest is unknown. For this sample the table gives 92,000 or so clones, of which 84% were detected only once. The ten largest clones represent less than 6% of the sample. Material: CD4+ or CD8+ T cells sorted from blood, obtained in a trial of the OX40 agonist ivuxolimab. The receptors were sampled from an adult with an advanced solid tumor such as melanoma, head and neck, liver or kidney cancer.

This chain connects TRBV18 to TRBJ2-1, with TRBD2 identical over 11 bases. V gave up 6 bases and J gave up 10 bases; unmatched junction bases: 5. The CDR3 totals 13 residues. The V gene's germline CDR1 is KGHSH and CDR2 LQKENI. In DNA, the CDR3 is TGTGCCAGCTCCCGAGGGACTAGCGGCGAGCAGTTCTTC. Translating gives CASSRGTSGEQFF.

V gene TRBV6-1 combines with J gene TRBJ2-2, with TRBD2 matching 9 bases. Per germline, CDR1 MNHNS and CDR2 SASEGT. Losses at the gene ends were 7 bases for V and 3 bases for J; bases not matched to a gene: 6. The CDR3 spans 15 residues. In DNA form, the CDR3 reads TGTGCCAGCACCCGACTAGCGGACCACACCGGGGAGCTGTTTTTT. Encoded protein: CASTRLADHTGELFF.

The chain is built from TRBV7-8 and TRBJ2-7; 8 nucleotides match TRBD1. Germline V CDR1 and CDR2: SGHVS, FQNEAQ. V lost 1 base to trimming and J lost 0 bases; unmatched junction nucleotides: 2. The CDR3 spans 15 residues. The CDR3 nucleotides read TGTGCCAGCAGCTTAGGGGACAGGAGCTCCTACGAGCAGTACTTC. Amino acids: CASSLGDRSSYEQYF.

The chain couples TRBV11-2 to TRBJ1-1; 8 bases align to TRBD1. V lost 4 bases, J lost 0 bases, and 4 bases stayed unmatched. CDR3 length: 15 residues. CDR1 and CDR2 from the germline V gene are SGHAT and FQNNGV. The CDR3 DNA is TGTGCCAGCAGCTCAAGGGACAGGCTGAACACTGAAGCTTTCTTT. This codes for CASSSRDRLNTEAFF.

The rearrangement joins TRBV7-9 to TRBJ1-4; 12 bases are a match to TRBD1. This CDR3 region has 16 residues. Germline CDR1 is SEHNR and CDR2 is FQNEAQ (reference sequence). J lost 3 bases, V lost 5 bases, and 4 bases had no gene match. CDR3: CASSRGQGASNEKLFF. In DNA form, the CDR3 reads TGTGCCAGCAGCCGGGGACAGGGGGCGTCTAATGAAAAACTGTTTTTT.

This clone was observed a single time. The chain has TRBV19 and TRBJ1-1; D may be TRBD1 (6 bases). Germline V gives CDR1 LNHDA, CDR2 SQIVND (reference sequence). The CDR3 sequence is 13 residues long. Deletions cut 3 bases from V and 5 bases from J, with 10 bases between. Here the CDR3 reads CASSIARGTEAFF. The CDR3 nucleotides are TGTGCCAGTAGTATCGCCAGGGGAACTGAAGCTTTCTTT.

CDR3 sequence reads: CASSRASSTDTQYF. In nucleotides, the CDR3 is TGTGCCAGCAGCCGAGCAAGCAGCACAGATACGCAGTATTTT. V gene TRBV11-2 combines with J gene TRBJ2-3; D uncertain. The V end lost 5 bases, the J end lost 0 bases, and 9 bases lay between the germline ends. Germline V gene lookup returns CDR1 SGHAT and CDR2 FQNNGV. The CDR3 spans 14 residues.

The chain recombines TRBV30 with TRBJ1-2; no clear D. The length of the CDR3 is 12 residues. CDR1 is GTSNPN, CDR2 SVGIG, per germline (reference sequence). The ends were cut back, 2 bases at V and 3 bases at J, with 7 bases in the middle. For the CDR3, the DNA is TGTGCCTGGAGTTTAACCCACTATGGCTACACCTTC. Protein sequence: CAWSLTHYGYTF.

This chain uses TRBV11-1 with TRBJ2-1, with D possibly matching TRBD2 (5 bases). Germline CDR1 is SGHAT and CDR2 is FQDESV (reference sequence). V dropped 1 base and J dropped 0 bases, with 7 bases sitting between them. This CDR3 region has 15 residues. The DNA for the CDR3 is TGTGCCAGCAGCTTAGGAGCGGCCTCCTACAATGAGCAGTTCTTC. This translates into CASSLGAASYNEQFF.

CDR3 residues: CASSQGEPLNYGYTF. CDR3 bases: TGCGCCAGCAGCCAAGGAGAACCGCTTAACTATGGCTACACCTTC. The V gene is TRBV4-3, the J gene TRBJ1-2; D is uncertain. This CDR3 spans 15 amino acids. The V gene lost 1 base and the J gene lost 1 base, with 10 bases spanning the gap. CDR1 is LGHNA, CDR2 YSLEER, per germline.

This clone was recorded a few times. V is TRBV30 and J is TRBJ2-3; 13 nucleotides line up with TRBD2. Trimming cost V 6 bases and J 6 bases; bases outside gene matches: 3. CDR1 is GTSNPN and CDR2 is SVGIG in the germline V gene (reference sequence). The CDR3 has 13 residues. CDR3 protein: CACPLAGGDTQYF. As DNA, the CDR3 is TGTGCCTGCCCACTAGCGGGGGGGGATACGCAGTATTTT.

This clone was found once. This sequence joins TRBV4-2 and TRBJ2-7, with 9 positions matching TRBD1. The CDR3 has 16 amino acids. Trimming removed 4 bases from V and 7 bases from J; junction bases left unmatched: 14. Germline loops: CDR1 LGHNA, CDR2 YNFKEQ. DNA of the CDR3: TGTGCCAGCAGCCTTGGACCGGGACAGGGTGACATGGAGCAGTACTTC. This sequence encodes CASSLGPGQGDMEQYF.

This clone was detected once. The chain has TRBV7-2 and TRBJ2-7; TRBD1 agrees at 9 bases. CDR3 length equals 15 residues. Germline CDR1 is SGHTA and CDR2 is FQGNSA. Trimming took 6 bases from V and 3 from J; bases not matched to a gene: 9. CDR3 sequence: CASRITGGAVYEQYF. In nucleotides, the CDR3 is TGTGCCAGCAGAATTACAGGGGGCGCCGTCTACGAGCAGTACTTC.

In regard to this clone: The identical CDR3 is also encoded by other nucleotide sequences in the sample. The J gene is TRBJ1-1, the V gene TRBV5-1, with D unclear. CDR1 SGHRS and CDR2 YFSETQ come from the germline V gene. Trimming removed 0 bases at V and 1 base at J, with 7 bases between. The CDR3 is made up of 14 amino acids. The CDR3 reads CASSLGRGNTEAFF. The CDR3 DNA follows: TGCGCCAGCAGCTTGGGACGGGGGAACACTGAAGCTTTCTTT.

The chain uses TRBV11-2 and TRBJ2-1; 8 bases fit TRBD2. Germline V gives CDR1 SGHAT, CDR2 FQNNGV. Trimming at V came to 0 bases and at J to 12 bases, leaving 4 bases not matched to a gene. The CDR3 contains 13 residues. Written as DNA, the CDR3 is TGTGCCAGCAGCTTAGAAAGCGGGGGAGTGCAGTTCTTC. Its protein is CASSLESGGVQFF.

This clone was detected only once. The chain combines TRBV28 with TRBJ2-7; 10 positions agree with TRBD1. The length of the CDR3 is 15 residues. Unmatched junction bases numbered 9, after V lost 7 bases and J lost 3 bases. Germline-derived CDR1 and CDR2 are MDHEN and SYDVKM. The CDR3 nucleotides are TGTGCCAGCAATATAGCCGGGACAGGGGACTACGAGCAGTACTTC. The encoded protein is CASNIAGTGDYEQYF.

The rearrangement joins TRBV5-8 to TRBJ2-2, with TRBD1 as a possible D gene (6 bases). V dropped 4 bases and J dropped 5 bases, with 12 bases sitting between them. The CDR3 covers 14 residues. The germline V gene encodes CDR1 SGHTS and CDR2 YDEGEE. In DNA form, the CDR3 reads TGTGCCAGCAGCCGCGGCCAGGGGACCGGGGAGCTGTTTTTT. It translates to CASSRGQGTGELFF.

The CDR3, as DNA: TGTGCCAGCAGCCAAGGGACGGCGAACGCCAAAAACATTCAGTACTTC. Residues: CASSQGTANAKNIQYF. The V and J genes are TRBV14 and TRBJ2-4; D is uncertain. Germline assignment: CDR1 SGHDN and CDR2 FVKESK. The CDR3 spans 16 residues. V lost 1 base, J lost 1 base, and 11 bases lay in between.

This clone appeared once. J is TRBJ1-3 and V is TRBV27; D ambiguous. Trimming cost V 5 bases and J 0 bases, with 8 bases left between them. The germline CDR1 and CDR2 sequences are MNHEY and SMNVEV (reference sequence). CDR3 length equals 14 residues. CDR3 sequence (DNA): TGTGCCAGCAGTGGCGGCAACTCTGGAAACACCATATATTTT. Its translation: CASSGGNSGNTIYF.

The V and J genes are TRBV5-6 and TRBJ1-3, with D uncertain. V was trimmed by 4 bases and J by 4 bases, leaving 21 bases between them. Germline V gives CDR1 SGHDT, CDR2 YYEEEE. The CDR3 totals 17 residues. The DNA for the CDR3 is TGTGCCAGCAGCGTGACGCCCGGGAGACTGGGGGGAAACACCATATATTTT. As protein: CASSVTPGRLGGNTIYF.

The rearrangement uses TRBV28 and TRBJ1-2; 10 nucleotides agree with TRBD1. This CDR3 has 14 amino acids. CDR1 is MDHEN and CDR2 is SYDVKM in the germline V gene. V trimming: 10 bases; J trimming: 2 bases; junction bases outside the gene matches: 7. This CDR3 reads CATGQGRGNYGYTF. The CDR3 DNA follows: TGTGCCACGGGACAGGGGAGGGGAAACTATGGCTACACCTTC.

The chain employs TRBV6-5 and TRBJ2-3, with 9 positions matching TRBD1. This CDR3 is built from 15 residues. The J segment lost 4 bases and the V segment lost 4 bases, leaving 6 bases of the junction unmatched. Germline V gene lookup returns CDR1 MNHEY and CDR2 SVGAGI. For the CDR3, the DNA is TGTGCCAGCAGTTTACAGGGGGCTAGGTCAGATACGCAGTATTTT. Protein product: CASSLQGARSDTQYF.

This clone was picked up a small number of times. The chain has TRBV7-2 and TRBJ1-2; D is unresolved. Trimming left V 7 bases short and J 5 bases short, with 20 bases between. The CDR3 is 15 residues long. Per the germline V gene, CDR1 is SGHTA and CDR2 is FQGNSA. The CDR3 DNA sequence: TGTGCCAGCACCATCCCCCCCGGGAAAATTTATGGCTACACCTTC. Encoded protein: CASTIPPGKIYGYTF. Supplemented by reference TRBV7-2 and TRBJ1-2, the full variable domain reads GAGVSQSPSNKVTEKGKDVELRCDPISGHTALYWYRQSLGQGLEFLIYFQGNSAPDKSGLPSDRFSAERTGGSVSTLTIQRTQQEDSAVYLCASTIPPGKIYGYTFGSGTRLTVV.

V usage is TRBV6-5 and J usage is TRBJ1-1; unclear D gene. This CDR3 comprises 13 residues. V was shortened by 0 bases and J by 5 bases, with 7 bases between the two germline ends. The germline V gene has CDR1 MNHEY and CDR2 SVGAGI. The CDR3 is CASSYSRGTEAFF. The DNA of the CDR3 is TGTGCCAGCAGTTACTCGAGAGGAACTGAAGCTTTCTTT.

This chain links TRBV6-1 with TRBJ1-2; the match to TRBD1 covers 8 bases. Germline V gene sequence: CDR1 MNHNS, CDR2 SASEGT. V shed 2 bases, J shed 4 bases, and the junction held 3 bases outside the gene matches. The CDR3 is made up of 14 amino acids. CDR3 loop: CASSEPGTGYGYTF. CDR3 DNA sequence: TGTGCCAGCAGTGAACCCGGGACAGGCTATGGCTACACCTTC.

The gene calls are TRBV27 and TRBJ2-4; 10 bases align to TRBD1. V trimming: 6 bases; J trimming: 0 bases; junction bases outside the gene matches: 5. The germline V gene encodes CDR1 MNHEY and CDR2 SMNVEV (reference sequence). This CDR3 is 16 amino acids long. DNA for the CDR3: TGTGCCAGCAGACTAGGACAGGGGGGAGCCAAAAACATTCAGTACTTC. This codes for CASRLGQGGAKNIQYF.

The chain uses TRBV5-1 and TRBJ1-1; 7 bases are shared with TRBD1. In germline, CDR1 is SGHRS, CDR2 YFSETQ. The CDR3 contains 16 residues. Trimming took 0 bases from V and 0 from J; bases not matched to a gene: 5. The DNA for the CDR3 is TGCGCCAGCAGCTTGGCCACAGGACAGGTGAACACTGAAGCTTTCTTT. Translation: CASSLATGQVNTEAFF.